This is a list of T cell receptor beta chains from one sample in a study of T cells after posttransplantation cyclophosphamide. Method: immunoSEQ multiplex PCR; TCRdb's copy keeps in-frame clones and lacks some. Of 3,500 to 4,000 clones in the sample, about 59% were seen once. The sequenced sample consisted of memory CD8+ T cells sorted from blood. The receptors here all came from a man aged 25 to 40 in good health and a related stem cell transplant donor. Both conserved end residues are part of each CDR3. The D gene is left open where the match is weak. Not every row has a clone size; where given, it reads once, few, many or a size class.

CDR3nt | CDR3aa | v_gene | d_gene | j_gene | abundance
TGTGCCAGCAGCAACCGGGACAGGGGGTTTCTTAGCTCCTACGAGCAGTACTTC | CASSNRDRGFLSSYEQYF | TRBV7-9 | TRBD1 | TRBJ2-7 | .
TGCAGCGTTCGGGCGGGGGGATACAATGAGCAGTTCTTC | CSVRAGGYNEQFF | TRBV29-1 | TRBD2 | TRBJ2-1 | .
TGTGCCAGCAGCGTAGGACAGGGAGGTTGGTATTCACCCCTCCACTTT | CASSVGQGGWYSPLHF | TRBV9 | TRBD1 | TRBJ1-6 | .
TGTGCCAGCAGCCACAACAGGGATTTGAACACTGAAGCTTTCTTT | CASSHNRDLNTEAFF | TRBV7-9 | . | TRBJ1-1 | .
TGTGCCAGCAGTTACCCCGGACAGGGTTGGGCTGAAGCTTTCTTT | CASSYPGQGWAEAFF | TRBV6-6 | TRBD1 | TRBJ1-1 | few
TGTGCCAGCAGCTTGGGCACGGGGTTCTCTGGGGCCAACGTCCTGACTTTC | CASSLGTGFSGANVLTF | TRBV5-6 | . | TRBJ2-6 | .
TGTGCAAGTCGCTACCAGGGACTACCGGGGGTCTACAATGAGCAGTTCTTC | CASRYQGLPGVYNEQFF | TRBV12-2 | . | TRBJ2-1 | .
TGTGCCACCCCCGGCAGGGGGTGGGACGGGGAGCTGTTTTTT | CATPGRGWDGELFF | TRBV6-9 | TRBD1 | TRBJ2-2 | .
TGTGCCAGTAGCCCAGGGGGGTATGGCCACAATGAGCAGTTCTTC | CASSPGGYGHNEQFF | TRBV19 | . | TRBJ2-1 | .
TGTGCCAGTAGTCCGTCTAGCGGGGAGTACGAGCAGTACTTC | CASSPSSGEYEQYF | TRBV19 | TRBD2 | TRBJ2-7 | few
TGCGCCAGCAGCTTGGAACCAGGAAATGAAAAACTGTTTTTT | CASSLEPGNEKLFF | TRBV5-1 | . | TRBJ1-4 | .
TGTGCCAGCAGTGAAATGAGGTCCTCTGGAAACACCATATATTTT | CASSEMRSSGNTIYF | TRBV2 | . | TRBJ1-3 | .
TGCGCCAGCAGCTTGGCTGGGGCCGAGCAGTACTTC | CASSLAGAEQYF | TRBV5-1 | . | TRBJ2-7 | .
TGTGCCAGCAGCTTAAGACACCCGAACACCGGGGAGCTGTTTTTT | CASSLRHPNTGELFF | TRBV7-8 | . | TRBJ2-2 | few
TGCGCCAGCAGCTCCATCGAGACAGAGGACAATGAGCAGTTCTTC | CASSSIETEDNEQFF | TRBV5-1 | . | TRBJ2-1 | .
TGTGCCAGCAGGCAACTAGCGGGGGGGCAAAATGAGCAGTTCTTC | CASRQLAGGQNEQFF | TRBV7-8 | TRBD2 | TRBJ2-1 | .
TGTGCCAGCAGACAGGGCTACTATGGCTACACCTTC | CASRQGYYGYTF | TRBV4-2 | . | TRBJ1-2 | few
TGCGCCAGCAGCCTAAGCGGGACAGGGCCAGACGAGCAGTACTTC | CASSLSGTGPDEQYF | TRBV4-1 | TRBD1 | TRBJ2-7 | .
TGTGCCAGCAGTTACGGCGGCGGCACCTACGAGCAGTACTTC | CASSYGGGTYEQYF | TRBV6-6 | . | TRBJ2-7 | .
TGTGCCAGCAGCTTAGGGGGGACAGGGGTAAATTCACCCCTCCACTTT | CASSLGGTGVNSPLHF | TRBV11-2 | TRBD1 | TRBJ1-6 | .
TGTGCCAGCAGTGAAAACAGGGGGAACACTGAAGCTTTCTTT | CASSENRGNTEAFF | TRBV6-1 | TRBD1 | TRBJ1-1 | few
TGTGCCAGCAGCGGACTGTATAGCAATCAGCCCCAGCATTTT | CASSGLYSNQPQHF | TRBV7-9 | . | TRBJ1-5 | .
TGCGCCAGCAGCCCGGACAGGGGGATTAGATCACCCCTCCACTTT | CASSPDRGIRSPLHF | TRBV5-1 | TRBD1 | TRBJ1-6 | .
TGTGCCAGCAGCATCAAGCAGGGGACGGCCTACGAGCAGTACTTC | CASSIKQGTAYEQYF | TRBV9 | . | TRBJ2-7 | few
TGTGCCAGCAGCTTGTGGGGGGGCACCGGGGAGCTGTTTTTT | CASSLWGGTGELFF | TRBV7-2 | TRBD2 | TRBJ2-2 | .
TGTGCCAGCAGCCAAGCCCCGGGGGGGGCACGAACAGATACGCAGTATTTT | CASSQAPGGARTDTQYF | TRBV4-2 | TRBD2 | TRBJ2-3 | .
TGTGCCAGCAGTGAGTTTGAGGCCGCTGGGACTGAAGCTTTCTTT | CASSEFEAAGTEAFF | TRBV2 | . | TRBJ1-1 | .
TGTGCCAGTAGTATAGGACGGGGAGATGGCTACACCTTC | CASSIGRGDGYTF | TRBV19 | . | TRBJ1-2 | .
TGTGCCAGCAGCGCAACCGGGACAGGGGGTCGCGAGCAGTACTTC | CASSATGTGGREQYF | TRBV9 | TRBD1 | TRBJ2-7 | .
TGTGCCAGCAGCGATTCTGACAGGGGACGGGCCGGGGAGCTGTTTTTT | CASSDSDRGRAGELFF | TRBV9 | TRBD1 | TRBJ2-2 | .
TGTGCCAGCAGGCAACTTCCGGGACAGGGAACCGGGGAGCTGTTTTTT | CASRQLPGQGTGELFF | TRBV28 | TRBD1 | TRBJ2-2 | .
TGTGCCAGTCGGTCCCGAGCAGGGTCAAAGAACAATGAGCAGTTCTTC | CASRSRAGSKNNEQFF | TRBV28 | . | TRBJ2-1 | .
TGTGCCAGTAGTCCCACAGGAGTCTTTAGCACAGATACGCAGTATTTT | CASSPTGVFSTDTQYF | TRBV19 | . | TRBJ2-3 | .
TGTGCCAGCAGCTTGTCAGGGGGACGCGAGCAGTTCTTC | CASSLSGGREQFF | TRBV5-6 | TRBD1 | TRBJ2-1 | .
TGTGCCAGCGCAGGACTCCTCCATCAGCCCCAGCATTTT | CASAGLLHQPQHF | TRBV7-8 | . | TRBJ1-5 | few
TGTGCCAGCAGTGACAATTTAGGCACAGATACGCAGTATTTT | CASSDNLGTDTQYF | TRBV6-4 | . | TRBJ2-3 | few
TGCGCCAGCCGGGAAGGGGGGGAAACTGAAGCTTTCTTT | CASREGGETEAFF | TRBV5-1 | . | TRBJ1-1 | .
TGTGCCAGCAGGGGCAGCCATAATTCACCCCTCCACTTT | CASRGSHNSPLHF | TRBV6-1 | . | TRBJ1-6 | .
TGTGCCAGTCAGGTGGGGGGGTACAATGAGCAGTTCTTC | CASQVGGYNEQFF | TRBV6-1 | TRBD2 | TRBJ2-1 | .
TGTGCCAGCAGCGGCGACAGCTCTGCTTCCTACAATGAGCAGTTCTTC | CASSGDSSASYNEQFF | TRBV5-5 | . | TRBJ2-1 | .
TGCGCCAGCAGTCCTGATCCCGGGACAGGGGAGGGAAACACCATATATTTT | CASSPDPGTGEGNTIYF | TRBV23-1 | TRBD1 | TRBJ1-3 | .
TGTGCCAGCAGCCCGACAGGTTGGGACACCGGGGAGCTGTTTTTT | CASSPTGWDTGELFF | TRBV5-6 | . | TRBJ2-2 | few
TGCAGCGTTGTTCGCCAGGGGAAGAACACCGGGGAGCTGTTTTTT | CSVVRQGKNTGELFF | TRBV29-1 | . | TRBJ2-2 | .
TGCGCCAGCAGCCCATGGACTAGCGGCTACGAGCAGTACTTC | CASSPWTSGYEQYF | TRBV5-1 | TRBD2 | TRBJ2-7 | .
TGTGCCAGTAGGCCGGGACTAGCCGGTGGAGAGCAGTACTTC | CASRPGLAGGEQYF | TRBV19 | TRBD2 | TRBJ2-5 | few
TGTGCCAGCAGCTTGGGTACAGGAGTCAAAACAGATACGCAGTATTTT | CASSLGTGVKTDTQYF | TRBV5-6 | . | TRBJ2-3 | .